Listed here are 15 T cell receptor beta chains from one sample, sequenced in a study of blood T cell repertoires in COVID-19. Some clones are missing from TCRdb's copy, which holds only in-frame ones; the method was immunoSEQ multiplex PCR. The repertoire includes about 260,000 clones, less than 90% of them detected once, and roughly 13% sits in the top ten. The sample taken for sequencing was peripheral blood. The source of these receptors is a human donor in a cohort sampled during active COVID-19.

V usage is TRBV6-2 or TRBV6-3 and J usage is TRBJ2-7, with 7 bases lining up with TRBD2. V trimming: 5 bases; J trimming: 4 bases; junction bases outside the gene matches: 17. Germline V gene sequence: CDR1 MNHEY, CDR2 SVGEGT. The CDR3 contains 17 residues. The CDR3 spells CASSNRPGLHGGYEQYF. In DNA form, the CDR3 reads TGTGCCAGCAGTAACCGACCGGGACTACACGGCGGTTACGAGCAGTACTTC.

The V and J genes are TRBV28 and TRBJ2-2, with 7 nucleotides matching TRBD1. The CDR3 covers 14 residues. V trimming: 5 bases; J trimming: 5 bases; junction bases outside the gene matches: 5. Germline-derived CDR1 and CDR2 are MDHEN and SYDVKM. CDR3 region: CASSRQGETGELFF. In nucleotides, the CDR3 is TGTGCCAGCAGTCGACAGGGAGAGACCGGGGAGCTGTTTTTT.

The chain combines TRBV6-6 with TRBJ2-2; TRBD2 aligns across 8 bases. This CDR3 is built from 17 residues. J gave up 0 bases and V 5 bases, and 8 bases lay outside the gene matches. Per the germline V gene, CDR1 is MNHNY and CDR2 is SVGAGI (reference sequence). CDR3 sequence: CASSRTSTNANTGELFF. The CDR3 coding sequence is TGTGCCAGCAGTCGGACTAGCACCAACGCGAACACCGGGGAGCTGTTTTTT.

This clone has a single count. The chain is built from TRBV5-1 and TRBJ1-1; D unclear. The CDR3 has 12 amino acids. CDR1 and CDR2 (germline): SGHRS, YFSETQ. Trimming removed 4 bases at V and 4 bases at J, with 8 bases between. CDR3 bases: TGCGCCAGCAGCGTAGAGGGCACTGAAGCTTTCTTT. This sequence encodes CASSVEGTEAFF.

This clone was seen only a few times. The chain joins TRBV19 to TRBJ2-7; 8 bases are a match to TRBD2. This CDR3 is 14 amino acids long. The V gene end was trimmed by 6 bases and the J gene end by 5 bases; junction bases not matched to a gene: 9. Germline CDR1 is LNHDA and CDR2 is SQIVND (reference sequence). In DNA form, the CDR3 reads TGTGCCAGTAGGAGCGGGAGTGTTTTGGACGAGCAGTACTTC. Translation: CASRSGSVLDEQYF.

The gene calls are TRBV5-4 and TRBJ2-1; TRBD2 aligns across 11 bases. The V gene end was trimmed by 4 bases and the J gene end by 5 bases; junction bases not matched to a gene: 5. Germline V gives CDR1 SGHNT, CDR2 YYREEE (reference sequence). This CDR3 has 15 amino acids. The CDR3 region is CASSRGLAVNNEQFF. The CDR3 DNA is TGTGCCAGCAGCAGGGGACTAGCGGTTAACAATGAGCAGTTCTTC.

This rearrangement joins TRBV12-3 or TRBV12-4 to TRBJ2-1; D is unclear. The V end was cut by 3 bases, the J end by 5 bases, with 8 bases between. The CDR3 has 13 residues. The CDR3 loop reads CASSFRLDNEQFF. DNA of the CDR3: TGTGCCAGCAGTTTTCGACTGGACAATGAGCAGTTCTTC.

The table lists this clone with a count of one. The chain joins TRBV7-6 to TRBJ2-7; weak D call: TRBD1 (6 bases). Trimming removed 3 bases at V and 6 bases at J, with 21 bases between. Germline CDR1 is SGHVS and CDR2 is FNYEAQ. The length of the CDR3 is 16 residues. Here the CDR3 reads CASSLGAVGTLGEQYF. The CDR3, as DNA: TGTGCCAGCAGCTTGGGGGCGGTAGGGACACTGGGCGAGCAGTACTTC.

Worth noting for this clone: This sample includes further DNA sequences coding for the same CDR3. J is TRBJ2-2 and V is TRBV19; 7 bases are shared with TRBD1. This CDR3 spans 13 amino acids. J lost 3 bases, V lost 6 bases, and 1 base had no gene match. Germline V gives CDR1 LNHDA, CDR2 SQIVND (reference sequence). The CDR3 reads CASSRGYTGELFF. The DNA for the CDR3 is TGTGCCAGTAGCAGGGGGTACACCGGGGAGCTGTTTTTT. Using reference TRBV19 and TRBJ2-2 for the parts outside the CDR3, the full variable domain is DGGITQSPKYLFRKEGQNVTLSCEQNLNHDAMYWYRQDPGQGLRLIYYSQIVNDFQKGDIAEGYSVSREKKESFPLTVTSAQKNPTAFYLCASSRGYTGELFFGEGSRLTVL.

The gene calls are TRBV11-2 and TRBJ1-2; D unresolved. This CDR3 comprises 15 residues. Germline CDR1 reads SGHAT; CDR2 reads FQNNGV. Trimming shortened V by 0 bases and J by 1 base, and 9 bases separated the two germline ends. The CDR3 sequence is CASSLDWSSNYGYTF. The CDR3 nucleotides read TGTGCCAGCAGCTTAGATTGGAGCAGTAACTATGGCTACACCTTC.

The V gene is TRBV11-2, the J gene TRBJ1-1; D is unclear. V lost 5 bases, J lost 4 bases, and 11 bases lay in between. Per germline, CDR1 SGHAT and CDR2 FQNNGV. There are 13 residues in the CDR3. The CDR3 is CASSGDYSTEAFF. The CDR3 DNA sequence: TGTGCCAGCAGCGGAGACTATTCCACTGAAGCTTTCTTT.

This clone has only a few counts. V and J are TRBV7-9 and TRBJ1-4; D not certain. Per the germline V gene, CDR1 is SEHNR and CDR2 is FQNEAQ (reference sequence). Deletions cut 5 bases from V and 0 bases from J, with 10 bases between. The CDR3 spans 15 residues. CDR3 sequence: CASSINRATNEKLFF. The CDR3 DNA follows: TGTGCCAGCAGCATAAACAGAGCAACTAATGAAAAACTGTTTTTT. Combining the CDR3 with reference TRBV7-9 and TRBJ1-4 gives the whole variable domain DTGVSQNPRHKITKRGQNVTFRCDPISEHNRLYWYRQTLGQGPEFLTYFQNEAQLEKSRLLSDRFSAERPKGSFSTLEIQRTEQGDSAMYLCASSINRATNEKLFFGSGTQLSVL.

This chain uses TRBV5-1 with TRBJ2-2; 7 nucleotides line up with TRBD2. Trimming took 4 bases from V and 0 from J; bases not matched to a gene: 3. CDR1 SGHRS and CDR2 YFSETQ come from the germline V gene. This CDR3 region has 15 residues. CDR3 nucleotides: TGCGCCAGCAGCCGCGGGAGTCCGAACACCGGGGAGCTGTTTTTT. This sequence encodes CASSRGSPNTGELFF.

This chain uses TRBV19 with TRBJ2-1; maybe TRBD2 (5 bases). The germline V and J ends were trimmed by 6 bases and 4 bases, with 10 bases remaining between them. Germline assignment: CDR1 LNHDA and CDR2 SQIVND (reference sequence). The CDR3 length is 13 residues. This CDR3 reads CASRTNRYNEQFF. In DNA, the CDR3 is TGTGCCAGTAGGACTAACCGATACAATGAGCAGTTCTTC.

The genes are TRBV19 and TRBJ1-1, with 10 bases matching TRBD1. The CDR3 covers 14 residues. The V segment lost 0 bases and the J segment 12 bases; nucleotides outside the gene matches: 7. CDR1 and CDR2 (germline): LNHDA, SQIVND (reference sequence). CDR3 protein: CASSIESTGGMSFF. The CDR3, as DNA: TGTGCCAGTAGTATAGAATCGACAGGGGGCATGTCTTTCTTT. The whole variable domain, remainder taken from reference TRBV19 and TRBJ1-1, is DGGITQSPKYLFRKEGQNVTLSCEQNLNHDAMYWYRQDPGQGLRLIYYSQIVNDFQKGDIAEGYSVSREKKESFPLTVTSAQKNPTAFYLCASSIESTGGMSFFGQGTRLTVV.